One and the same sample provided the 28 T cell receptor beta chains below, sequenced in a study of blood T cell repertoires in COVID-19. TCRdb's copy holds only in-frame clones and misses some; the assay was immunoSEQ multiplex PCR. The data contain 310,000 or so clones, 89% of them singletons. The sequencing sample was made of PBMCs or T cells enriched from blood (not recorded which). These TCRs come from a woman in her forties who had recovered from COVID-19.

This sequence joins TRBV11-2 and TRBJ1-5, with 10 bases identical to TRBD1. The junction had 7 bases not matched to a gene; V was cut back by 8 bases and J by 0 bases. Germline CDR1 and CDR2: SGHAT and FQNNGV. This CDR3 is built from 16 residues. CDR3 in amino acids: CASRDRGSYSNQPQHF. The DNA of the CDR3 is TGTGCCAGCCGGGACAGGGGATCCTATAGCAATCAGCCCCAGCATTTT.

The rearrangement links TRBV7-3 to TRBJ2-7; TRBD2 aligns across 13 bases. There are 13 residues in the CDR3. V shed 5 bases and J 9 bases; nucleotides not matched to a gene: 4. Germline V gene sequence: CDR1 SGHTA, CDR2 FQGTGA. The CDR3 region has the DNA TGTGCCAGCAGCACCGGACTAGCGGGAGTGCAGTACTTC. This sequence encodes CASSTGLAGVQYF.

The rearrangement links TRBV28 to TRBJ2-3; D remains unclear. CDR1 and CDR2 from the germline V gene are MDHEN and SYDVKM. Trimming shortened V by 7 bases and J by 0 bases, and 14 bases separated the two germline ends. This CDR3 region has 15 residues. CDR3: CASTKVGDSTDTQYF. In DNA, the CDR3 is TGTGCCAGCACAAAGGTAGGAGACAGCACAGATACGCAGTATTTT.

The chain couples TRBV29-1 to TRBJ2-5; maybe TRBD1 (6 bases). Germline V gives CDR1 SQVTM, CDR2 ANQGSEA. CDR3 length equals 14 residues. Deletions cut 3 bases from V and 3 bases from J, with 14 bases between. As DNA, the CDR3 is TGCAGCGTTGATAGGTGGACAGACAAAGAGACCCAGTACTTC. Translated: CSVDRWTDKETQYF.

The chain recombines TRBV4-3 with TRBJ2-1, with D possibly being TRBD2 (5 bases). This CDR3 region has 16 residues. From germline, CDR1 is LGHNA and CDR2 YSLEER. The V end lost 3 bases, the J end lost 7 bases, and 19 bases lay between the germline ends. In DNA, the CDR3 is TGCGCCAGCAGCCATCTTTTATTGGACTCATCGAATGAGCAGTTCTTC. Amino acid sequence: CASSHLLLDSSNEQFF.

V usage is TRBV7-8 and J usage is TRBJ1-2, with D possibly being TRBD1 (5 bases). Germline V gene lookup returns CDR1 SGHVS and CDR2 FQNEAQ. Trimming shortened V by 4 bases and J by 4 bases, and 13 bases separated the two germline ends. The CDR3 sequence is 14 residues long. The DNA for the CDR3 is TGTGCCAGCAGCTCCGCGGGGGGGGGCTATGGCTACACCTTC. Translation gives CASSSAGGGYGYTF.

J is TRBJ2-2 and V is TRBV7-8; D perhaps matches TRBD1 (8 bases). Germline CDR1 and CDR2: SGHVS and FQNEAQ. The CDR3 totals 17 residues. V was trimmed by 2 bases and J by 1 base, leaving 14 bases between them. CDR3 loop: CASSLRTGRGNTGELFF. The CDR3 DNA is TGTGCCAGCAGCTTACGGACAGGGAGGGGGAACACCGGGGAGCTGTTTTTT.

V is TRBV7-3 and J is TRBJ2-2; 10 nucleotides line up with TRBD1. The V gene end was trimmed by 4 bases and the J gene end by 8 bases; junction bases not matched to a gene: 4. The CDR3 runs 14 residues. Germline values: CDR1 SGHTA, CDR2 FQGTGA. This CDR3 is CASSSWTGGGELFF. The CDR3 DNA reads TGTGCCAGCAGCTCCTGGACAGGGGGTGGGGAGCTGTTTTTT.

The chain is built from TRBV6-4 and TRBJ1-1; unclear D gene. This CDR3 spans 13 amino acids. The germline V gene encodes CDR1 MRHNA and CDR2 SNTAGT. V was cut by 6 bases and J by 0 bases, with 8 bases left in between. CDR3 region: CASSVEVNTEAFF. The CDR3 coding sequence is TGTGCCAGCAGCGTCGAGGTGAACACTGAAGCTTTCTTT.

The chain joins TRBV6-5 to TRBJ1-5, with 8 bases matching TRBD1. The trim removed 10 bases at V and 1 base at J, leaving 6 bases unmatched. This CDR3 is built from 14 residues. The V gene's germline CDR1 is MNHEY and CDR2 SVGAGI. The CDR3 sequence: CATKRQGSNQPQHF. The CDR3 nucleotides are TGTGCCACCAAAAGACAGGGGAGCAATCAGCCCCAGCATTTT.

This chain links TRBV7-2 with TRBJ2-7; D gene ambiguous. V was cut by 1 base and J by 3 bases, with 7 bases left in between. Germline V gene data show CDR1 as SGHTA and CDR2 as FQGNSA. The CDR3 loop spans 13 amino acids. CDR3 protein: CASSLGQYYEQYF. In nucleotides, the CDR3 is TGTGCCAGCAGCTTAGGGCAGTACTACGAGCAGTACTTC.

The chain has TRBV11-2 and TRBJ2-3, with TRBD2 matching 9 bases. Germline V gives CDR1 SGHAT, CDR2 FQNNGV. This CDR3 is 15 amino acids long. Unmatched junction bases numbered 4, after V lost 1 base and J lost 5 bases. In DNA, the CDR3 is TGTGCCAGCAGCTTAGGTATTAGCGGGGGAGATACGCAGTATTTT. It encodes CASSLGISGGDTQYF.

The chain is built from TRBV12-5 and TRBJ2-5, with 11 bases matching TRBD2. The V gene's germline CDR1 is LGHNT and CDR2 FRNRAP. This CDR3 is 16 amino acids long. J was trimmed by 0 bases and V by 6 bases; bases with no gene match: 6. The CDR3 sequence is CASGQGLAAYQETQYF. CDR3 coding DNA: TGTGCTAGTGGGCAGGGACTAGCGGCTTACCAAGAGACCCAGTACTTC.

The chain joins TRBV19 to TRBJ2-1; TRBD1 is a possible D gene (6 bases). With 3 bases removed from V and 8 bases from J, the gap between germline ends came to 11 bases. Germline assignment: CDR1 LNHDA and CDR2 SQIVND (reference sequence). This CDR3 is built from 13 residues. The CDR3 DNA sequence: TGTGCCAGTAGTATTATTTACAGGGATGAGCAGTTCTTC. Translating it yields CASSIIYRDEQFF.

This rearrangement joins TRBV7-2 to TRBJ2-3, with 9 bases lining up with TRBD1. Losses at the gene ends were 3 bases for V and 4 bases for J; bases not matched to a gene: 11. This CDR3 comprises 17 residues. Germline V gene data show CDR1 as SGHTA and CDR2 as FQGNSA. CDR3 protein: CASSFRPRDRAPDTQYF. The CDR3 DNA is TGTGCCAGCAGCTTCCGTCCCCGGGACAGGGCTCCAGATACGCAGTATTTT.

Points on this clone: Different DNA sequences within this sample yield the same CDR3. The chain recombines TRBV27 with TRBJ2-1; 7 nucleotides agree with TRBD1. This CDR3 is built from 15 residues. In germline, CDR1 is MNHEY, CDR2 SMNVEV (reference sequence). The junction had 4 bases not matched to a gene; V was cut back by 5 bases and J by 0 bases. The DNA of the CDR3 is TGTGCCAGCAGTCCTCGGGACAGCTCCTACAATGAGCAGTTCTTC. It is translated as CASSPRDSSYNEQFF.

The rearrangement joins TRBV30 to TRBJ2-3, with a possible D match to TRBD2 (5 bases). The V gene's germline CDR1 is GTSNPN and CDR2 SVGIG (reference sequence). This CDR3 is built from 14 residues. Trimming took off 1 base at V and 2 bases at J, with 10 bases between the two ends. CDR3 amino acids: CAWSGVGITDTQYF. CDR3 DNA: TGTGCCTGGAGTGGAGTCGGGATCACAGATACGCAGTATTTT.

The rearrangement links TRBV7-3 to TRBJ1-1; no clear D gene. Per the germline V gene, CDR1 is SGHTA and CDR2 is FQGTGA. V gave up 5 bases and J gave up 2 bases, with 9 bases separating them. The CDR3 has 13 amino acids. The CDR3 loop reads CASSLTPNTEAFF. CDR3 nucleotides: TGTGCCAGCAGCCTGACACCAAACACTGAAGCTTTCTTT.

The CDR3 loop reads CASSQDFGQAIYGYTF. CDR3 nucleotide sequence: TGCGCCAGCAGCCAAGACTTCGGACAGGCGATCTATGGCTACACCTTC. V is TRBV4-3 and J is TRBJ1-2; 7 bases align to TRBD1. The CDR3 spans 16 residues. Germline CDR1 LGHNA, CDR2 YSLEER. Trimming removed 0 bases from V and 4 bases from J; junction bases left unmatched: 8.

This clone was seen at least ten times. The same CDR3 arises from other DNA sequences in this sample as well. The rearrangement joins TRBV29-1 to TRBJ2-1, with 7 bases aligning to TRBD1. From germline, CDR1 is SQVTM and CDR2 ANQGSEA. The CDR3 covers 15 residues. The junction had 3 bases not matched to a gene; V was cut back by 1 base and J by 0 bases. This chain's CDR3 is CSVEVWDSSYNEQFF. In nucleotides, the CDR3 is TGCAGCGTTGAAGTGTGGGACAGCTCCTACAATGAGCAGTTCTTC.

CDR3 loop: CASSQQERGANNEQFF. The CDR3 nucleotides are TGCGCCAGCAGCCAGCAAGAGCGGGGGGCAAACAATGAGCAGTTCTTC. The J gene is TRBJ2-1, the V gene TRBV4-1; 9 bases fit TRBD2. The V and J ends lost 3 bases and 5 bases, in that order; junction bases with no gene match: 8. The CDR3 is made up of 16 amino acids. Germline CDR1 MGHRA, CDR2 YSYEKL.

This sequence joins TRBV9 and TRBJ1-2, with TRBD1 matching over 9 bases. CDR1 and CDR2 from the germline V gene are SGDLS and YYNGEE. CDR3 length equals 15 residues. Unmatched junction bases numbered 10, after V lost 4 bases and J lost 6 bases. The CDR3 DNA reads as TGTGCCAGCAGCCCGGGACAGGGTGGAAATGATGGCTACACCTTC. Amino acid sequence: CASSPGQGGNDGYTF. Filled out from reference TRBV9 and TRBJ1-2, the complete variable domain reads DSGVTQTPKHLITATGQRVTLRCSPRSGDLSVYWYQQSLDQGLQFLIQYYNGEERAKGNILERFSAQQFPDLHSELNLSSLELGDSALYFCASSPGQGGNDGYTFGSGTRLTVV.

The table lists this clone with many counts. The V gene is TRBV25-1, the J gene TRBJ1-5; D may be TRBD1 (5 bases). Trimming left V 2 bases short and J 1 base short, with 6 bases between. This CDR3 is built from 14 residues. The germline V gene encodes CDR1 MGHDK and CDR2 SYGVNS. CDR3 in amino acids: CASSEQGSNQPQHF. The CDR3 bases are TGTGCCAGCAGTGAACAGGGAAGCAATCAGCCCCAGCATTTT.

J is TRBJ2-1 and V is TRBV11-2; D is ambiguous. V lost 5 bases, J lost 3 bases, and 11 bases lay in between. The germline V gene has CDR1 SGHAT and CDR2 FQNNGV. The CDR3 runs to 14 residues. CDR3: CASSHLVLYNEQFF. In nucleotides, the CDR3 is TGTGCCAGCAGCCACCTAGTCCTCTACAATGAGCAGTTCTTC.

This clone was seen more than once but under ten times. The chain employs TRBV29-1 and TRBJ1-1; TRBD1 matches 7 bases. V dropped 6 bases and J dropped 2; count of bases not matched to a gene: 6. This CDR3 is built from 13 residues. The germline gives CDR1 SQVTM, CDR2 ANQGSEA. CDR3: CSVDNRGNTEAFF. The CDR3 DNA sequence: TGCAGCGTCGATAACAGGGGTAACACTGAAGCTTTCTTT.

For the CDR3, the DNA is TGTGCCAGCAGTTTTTTCCCGGCTAGCCGTTCTTCTTACGAGCAGTACTTC. Translating it yields CASSFFPASRSSYEQYF. The V gene is TRBV27, the J gene TRBJ2-7; tentative D call: TRBD2 (5 bases). Germline CDR1 and CDR2: MNHEY and SMNVEV (reference sequence). V lost 3 bases and J lost 4, with 22 bases in between. The CDR3 covers 17 residues.

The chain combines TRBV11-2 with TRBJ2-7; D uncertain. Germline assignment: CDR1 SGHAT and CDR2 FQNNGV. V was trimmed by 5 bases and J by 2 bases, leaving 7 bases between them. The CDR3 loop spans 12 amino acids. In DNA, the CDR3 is TGTGCCAGCAGCCCCCTTGCCTACGAGCAGTACTTC. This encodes CASSPLAYEQYF.

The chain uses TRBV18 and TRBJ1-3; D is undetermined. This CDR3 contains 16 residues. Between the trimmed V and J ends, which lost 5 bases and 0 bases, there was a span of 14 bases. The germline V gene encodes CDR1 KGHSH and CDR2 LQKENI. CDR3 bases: TGTGCCAGCTCAATAAGGCAGGCCAACTCTGGAAACACCATATATTTT. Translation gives CASSIRQANSGNTIYF.